This T cell receptor beta chain was captured in a study of brain metastases from non-small cell lung cancer. V lost 3 bases, J lost 0 bases, and 9 bases lay in between. Germline CDR1 is KGHSH and CDR2 is LQKENI. The CDR3 totals 15 residues. The protocol was immunoSEQ multiplex PCR, while the TCRdb copy is restricted to in-frame clones and leaves out a portion. This table has 700 or so clones, roughly four fifths appearing once. As regards this clone: The antigen is unknown.

Study-wide results and caveats: T-cell infiltration was lower in brain metastases than primaries (P < 0.001). Paired brain metastases and primary tumors largely shared TCR repertoires. Compared with their matched primary tumors, around 60% of brain metastases showed expanded T-cell clones.

The chain has TRBV18 and TRBJ1-5; D perhaps matches TRBD1 (5 bases). Sequencing was done on a sample of primary lung tumor tissue. This TCR derives from a donor aged 40 or older with non-small cell lung cancer. CDR3 coding DNA: TGTGCCAGCTCACCCGGGGACGGTAGCAATCAGCCCCAGCATTTT. It is translated as CASSPGDGSNQPQHF.